The 6 T cell receptor beta chains presented below share a single source sample, sequenced in a study of OX40 agonist ivuxolimab in advanced cancers. The method was the immunoSEQ multiplex PCR assay. What TCRdb holds here is the immuneACCESS table cut down to in-frame rearrangements. Part of the clones is not present; checked against another copy, under half of the missing clones reflect an unresolved V gene, and the others are unexplained. For this sample there are around 68,000 clones; 91% appear just once. The ten most abundant clones make up approximately 0.99% of the sample. Material: CD4+ or CD8+ T cells sorted from blood, obtained in a trial of the OX40 agonist ivuxolimab. The receptors come from an adult with an advanced solid tumor such as melanoma, head and neck, liver or kidney cancer.

V and J are TRBV6-1 and TRBJ2-1; 9 bases agree with TRBD2. Germline trimming cut 6 bases from V and 6 bases from J; bases unmatched to any gene: 3. CDR1 is MNHNS, CDR2 SASEGT, per germline. The CDR3 totals 13 residues. For the CDR3, the DNA is TGTGCCAGCAGCGGACTAGCGAGCAATGAGCAGTTCTTC. The encoded protein is CASSGLASNEQFF.

Comments on this clone: Other DNA sequences of this sample code for an identical CDR3. The chain recombines TRBV9 with TRBJ2-3; D is ambiguous. V lost 0 bases and J 6 bases, leaving 5 bases between the germline ends. Per germline, CDR1 SGDLS and CDR2 YYNGEE. This CDR3 contains 12 residues. The CDR3 sequence: CASSVVGDTQYF. In DNA, the CDR3 is TGTGCCAGCAGCGTAGTAGGGGATACGCAGTATTTT.

The chain joins TRBV9 to TRBJ2-5, with 8 bases identical to TRBD1. This CDR3 spans 14 amino acids. CDR1 and CDR2 (germline): SGDLS, YYNGEE. V lost 0 bases and J lost 3; bases outside the gene matches: 1. The CDR3 nucleotides read TGTGCCAGCAGCGTAGCAGGGGGCGAAGAGACCCAGTACTTC. It yields the protein CASSVAGGEETQYF.

This chain uses TRBV6-5 with TRBJ2-7; D is unresolved. Trimming cost V 6 bases and J 2 bases, with 8 bases left between them. Germline V gene sequence: CDR1 MNHEY, CDR2 SVGAGI. CDR3 size: 12 residues. The CDR3 nucleotides read TGTGCCAGCAGGACTGGCGCCTACGAGCAGTACTTC. Protein sequence: CASRTGAYEQYF.

The chain has TRBV5-1 and TRBJ2-7; maybe TRBD2 (6 bases). Germline values: CDR1 SGHRS, CDR2 YFSETQ. There are 13 residues in the CDR3. V was trimmed by 0 bases and J by 4 bases, leaving 8 bases between them. The CDR3 protein is CASSLGLVYEQYF. CDR3 coding DNA: TGCGCCAGCAGCTTGGGACTAGTATACGAGCAGTACTTC.

The J gene is TRBJ2-5, the V gene TRBV5-1; D may be TRBD1 or TRBD2 (6 bases each). Trimming removed 10 bases from V and 1 base from J, with 14 bases in between. The CDR3 totals 13 residues. CDR1 is SGHRS, CDR2 YFSETQ, per germline. DNA of the CDR3: TGCGCCGGCTCCAAGGGGGGCCAAGAGACCCAGTACTTC. This encodes CAGSKGGQETQYF.